A selection of T cell receptor beta chains follows, all from one sample in a study of blood T cell repertoires in COVID-19. Generated by immunoSEQ multiplex PCR, the TCRdb table keeps only in-frame clones and is missing some. Found here are under 65,000 clones, more than 70% of them singletons; the top ten hold less than 2.5%. The sequencing sample was made of peripheral blood. All receptors derive from a human donor in a cohort sampled during active COVID-19. Each CDR3 is given with its conserved first and last residue. A D gene is named only where the DNA matches it firmly. Clone size is stated in some rows and not others, as once, few, many or a class when expanded.

j_gene,d_gene,abundance,v_gene,CDR3aa,CDR3nt
TRBJ2-6,TRBD1,-,TRBV7-9,CASSKIQTGGDLMSGANVLTF,TGTGCCAGCAGCAAAATCCAGACAGGGGGCGATCTAATGTCTGGGGCCAACGTCCTGACTTTC
TRBJ1-2,-,medium-sized,TRBV11-1,CASSFTGSDGYTF,TGTGCCAGCAGCTTCACAGGATCTGATGGCTACACCTTC
TRBJ2-1,TRBD1,-,TRBV18,CASSSSTGTANNEQFF,TGTGCCAGCTCGTCTTCAACCGGGACAGCAAACAATGAGCAGTTCTTC
TRBJ2-5,-,-,TRBV5-6,CASSFRVGPGETQYF,TGTGCCAGCAGCTTCAGGGTAGGGCCAGGAGAGACCCAGTACTTC
TRBJ2-1,-,few,TRBV7-2,CASRSRGTSYNEQFF,TGTGCCAGCCGATCTCGGGGGACCTCCTACAATGAGCAGTTCTTC
TRBJ1-6,-,-,TRBV28,CASSSPSAVGDNSPLHF,TGTGCCAGCAGTTCTCCCTCGGCAGTGGGAGATAATTCACCCCTCCACTTT
TRBJ1-1,-,-,TRBV2,CASSDRGMNTEAFF,TGTGCCAGCAGTGATAGGGGGATGAACACTGAAGCTTTCTTT
TRBJ2-3,-,-,TRBV28,CASSFVGGMGDTQYF,TGTGCCAGCAGTTTTGTTGGCGGGATGGGGGATACGCAGTATTTT
TRBJ1-2,-,-,TRBV6-5,CATGPAGSSSGGYTF,TGTGCCACCGGACCCGCCGGGAGTTCCTCGGGTGGCTACACCTTC
TRBJ1-2,TRBD1,once,TRBV6-2/TRBV6-3,CASSYAQGARGYTF,TGTGCCAGCAGTTACGCTCAGGGGGCTCGGGGCTACACCTTC
TRBJ1-4,-,-,TRBV2,CASSVQRPDEKLFF,TGTGCCAGCAGTGTGCAGCGGCCGGATGAAAAACTGTTTTTT
TRBJ1-6,TRBD1,-,TRBV19,CASTLGQGNSPLHF,TGTGCCAGTACCTTAGGACAGGGGAATTCACCCCTCCACTTT
TRBJ2-1,-,-,TRBV5-6,CASSGGAHEQFF,TGTGCCAGCAGCGGGGGGGCACATGAGCAGTTCTTC
TRBJ1-3,-,-,TRBV5-1,CASSSSGVSGNTIYF,TGCGCCAGCAGCTCTTCAGGGGTCTCTGGAAACACCATATATTTT
TRBJ1-2,TRBD1,-,TRBV7-9,CASSNRGPANYGYTF,TGTGCCAGCAGCAACAGGGGCCCAGCTAACTATGGCTACACCTTC
TRBJ2-3,TRBD1,-,TRBV19,CASSIRTGEGDTQYF,TGTGCCAGTAGTATCCGGACAGGGGAGGGAGATACGCAGTATTTT